A selection of T cell receptor beta chains follows, all from one sample in a study of CD8 T cells in Susac syndrome. TCRdb recomputed calls from the immunoSEQ multiplex PCR reads with MiXCR, one row per CDR3 protein. The table lists tens of thousands of distinct CDR3 sequences, roughly 95% of them singletons. The specimen sequenced was CD8+ T cells from PBMCs. These TCRs come from a human donor with Susac syndrome. The CDR3 runs from the conserved cysteine through the conserved F or W. The D gene is left open where the match is weak. For some rows the clone size is stated as once, few or many, or as a class when expanded; others skip it.

clone_size | j_call | v_call | d_call | cdr3_aa | cdr3_nt
- | TRBJ1-5 | TRBV9 | - | CASSETDSNQPQHF | TGTGCCAGCAGCGAGACAGATAGCAATCAGCCCCAGCATTTT
- | TRBJ1-5 | TRBV19 | - | CASSIDQIHGNQPQHF | TGTGCCAGTAGTATCGATCAAATCCATGGCAATCAGCCCCAGCATTTT
- | TRBJ1-5 | TRBV24-1 | - | CATSDLNTNQPQHF | TGTGCCACCAGTGATTTGAACACAAATCAGCCCCAGCATTTT
- | TRBJ1-1 | TRBV6-5 | - | CASSYDGLNTEAFF | TGTGCCAGCAGTTACGATGGGCTCAACACTGAAGCTTTCTTT
- | TRBJ2-1 | TRBV27 | TRBD1 | CASSLPGGRDEQFF | TGTGCCAGCAGTTTACCAGGGGGCAGGGATGAGCAGTTCTTC
- | TRBJ2-4 | TRBV11-2 | TRBD2 | CASSLIGGARNIQYF | TGTGCCAGCAGCTTAATCGGGGGGGCCAGGAACATTCAGTACTTC
- | TRBJ2-1 | TRBV27 | TRBD1 | CASSLREGANEQFF | TGTGCCAGCAGTTTGCGCGAGGGGGCCAATGAGCAGTTCTTC
- | TRBJ1-1 | TRBV6-6 | - | CASSSRGVNTEAFF | TGTGCCAGCAGTTCCCGAGGAGTGAACACTGAAGCTTTCTTT
- | TRBJ2-1 | TRBV6-5 | TRBD1 | CASSYIRTGGAMDEQFF | TGTGCCAGCAGTTATATAAGGACAGGGGGCGCGATGGATGAGCAGTTCTTC
- | TRBJ2-7 | TRBV9 | TRBD1 | CASSTWDSSYEQYF | TGTGCCAGCAGCACCTGGGACAGTTCCTACGAGCAGTACTTC
- | TRBJ2-5 | TRBV13 | TRBD1 | CASSLRGGLETQYF | TGTGCCAGCAGCTTACGAGGGGGCCTGGAGACCCAGTACTTC
- | TRBJ1-5 | TRBV24-1 | - | CATSDYNSNQPQHF | TGTGCCACCAGTGATTATAATAGCAATCAGCCCCAGCATTTT
- | TRBJ2-3 | TRBV20-1 | TRBD2 | CSARDSAGGIDTQYF | TGCAGTGCTAGAGATTCAGCGGGGGGAATAGATACGCAGTATTTT
few | TRBJ2-2 | TRBV6-1 | - | CASRRSENTGELFF | TGTGCCAGCAGGCGGTCTGAGAACACCGGGGAGCTGTTTTTT
- | TRBJ1-1 | TRBV18 | - | CASSPPGPMNTEAFF | TGTGCCAGCTCACCACCGGGCCCGATGAACACTGAAGCTTTCTTT
- | TRBJ2-3 | TRBV7-2 | TRBD1 | CASSLVGTGITDTQYF | TGTGCCAGCAGCTTAGTTGGGACAGGGATCACAGATACGCAGTATTTT
- | TRBJ1-4 | TRBV20-1 | - | CSASFRDVYEKLFF | TGCAGTGCTAGCTTCCGGGACGTCTATGAAAAACTGTTTTTT
- | TRBJ1-5 | TRBV19 | - | CASSIPQSRYSNQPQHF | TGTGCCAGTAGTATTCCCCAGTCCCGTTATAGCAATCAGCCCCAGCATTTT
- | TRBJ2-3 | TRBV30 | - | CAWNEEAVAAYGDTQYF | TGTGCCTGGAATGAGGAGGCGGTAGCGGCGTATGGGGATACGCAGTATTTT
- | TRBJ2-5 | TRBV6-5 | - | CASSYSGGALETQYF | TGTGCCAGCAGTTACTCGGGGGGGGCCCTTGAGACCCAGTACTTC
- | TRBJ2-7 | TRBV3-1 | - | CASSAGRSYEQYF | TGTGCCAGCAGCGCTGGGAGGTCCTACGAGCAGTACTTC
- | TRBJ2-7 | TRBV29-1 | TRBD2 | CSVVHKTGTSGKQYF | TGCAGCGTTGTCCATAAAACGGGGACTAGCGGAAAGCAGTACTTC
- | TRBJ2-2 | TRBV19 | - | CASSIRRGEAGELFF | TGTGCCAGTAGTATAAGGCGCGGGGAGGCCGGGGAGCTGTTTTTT
- | TRBJ2-1 | TRBV27 | - | CASSLPGPYNEQFF | TGTGCCAGCAGTTTACCCGGGCCGTACAATGAGCAGTTCTTC
- | TRBJ1-1 | TRBV9 | TRBD1 | CASSDLSGGRTEAFF | TGTGCCAGCAGCGATCTTTCAGGGGGGCGCACTGAAGCTTTCTTT
- | TRBJ2-3 | TRBV20-1 | TRBD2 | CSARGLLIPDTQYF | TGCAGTGCTAGGGGACTACTCATTCCAGATACGCAGTATTTT
- | TRBJ1-2 | TRBV15 | - | CATSSGTVHGYTF | TGTGCCACCAGCAGCGGGACCGTTCATGGCTACACCTTC
- | TRBJ2-5 | TRBV30 | TRBD1 | CAWSGGQGDQETQYF | TGTGCCTGGAGTGGGGGACAGGGTGACCAAGAGACCCAGTACTTC
- | TRBJ2-7 | TRBV14 | - | CASSTNEYEQYF | TGTGCCAGCAGCACTAACGAATACGAGCAGTACTTC
- | TRBJ2-3 | TRBV5-1 | - | CASSTDWSADTQYF | TGCGCCAGCAGCACCGACTGGTCGGCAGATACGCAGTATTTT
- | TRBJ2-5 | TRBV7-9 | TRBD1 | CASSPTGAPQETQYF | TGTGCCAGCAGTCCTACAGGGGCACCCCAAGAGACCCAGTACTTC
- | TRBJ1-1 | TRBV15 | - | CATSGRIGDTEAFF | TGTGCCACCAGCGGAAGGATCGGGGACACTGAAGCTTTCTTT
- | TRBJ2-1 | TRBV19 | - | CASSLSYNEQFF | TGTGCCAGTAGTCTCTCCTACAATGAGCAGTTCTTC
- | TRBJ1-6 | TRBV7-2 | - | CASSLEYVVSPLHF | TGTGCCAGCAGCTTAGAATACGTCGTTTCACCCCTCCACTTT
- | TRBJ2-1 | TRBV30 | - | CAWFRPGHMPYNEQFF | TGTGCCTGGTTTAGACCGGGACACATGCCGTACAATGAGCAGTTCTTC
once | TRBJ1-2 | TRBV2 | - | CASSGTRLGYTF | TGTGCCAGCAGTGGGACCCGCCTCGGCTACACCTTC
- | TRBJ2-1 | TRBV6-5 | - | CASSRSDGYNEQFF | TGTGCCAGCAGTCGGTCAGACGGATACAATGAGCAGTTCTTC
- | TRBJ1-6 | TRBV20-1 | - | CSARRDLSSPLHF | TGCAGTGCTAGACGGGACCTTAGTTCACCCCTCCACTTT
- | TRBJ1-1 | TRBV20-1 | - | CSAEPRSTGAEAFF | TGCAGTGCTGAACCACGCTCCACCGGCGCTGAAGCTTTCTTT
- | TRBJ2-5 | TRBV19 | TRBD1 | CASRRDRGSKTQYF | TGTGCCAGTCGACGGGACAGGGGCTCGAAGACCCAGTACTTC
- | TRBJ2-2 | TRBV11-1 | - | CASTPTGYGTGELFF | TGTGCCAGCACCCCGACAGGCTACGGCACCGGGGAGCTGTTTTTT
- | TRBJ2-1 | TRBV14 | TRBD2 | CASSQDTSGVEQFF | TGTGCCAGCAGCCAAGATACGAGCGGGGTTGAGCAGTTCTTC
- | TRBJ2-7 | TRBV28 | - | CASWGRVDEQYF | TGTGCCAGCTGGGGACGGGTGGACGAGCAGTACTTC
- | TRBJ1-2 | TRBV5-1 | TRBD1 | CASSSGTGSGYTF | TGCGCCAGCAGCTCGGGGACAGGGAGTGGCTACACCTTC
- | TRBJ2-7 | TRBV12-3/TRBV12-4 | - | CASSLGSSLHPYF | TGTGCCAGCAGTTTAGGGTCCTCCTTGCATCCGTACTTC
- | TRBJ2-5 | TRBV27 | - | CASSLGGTQYF | TGTGCCAGCAGTTTGGGTGGGACCCAGTACTTC
- | TRBJ2-1 | TRBV28 | - | CASKGDEQFF | TGTGCCAGCAAGGGGGATGAGCAGTTCTTC
- | TRBJ2-3 | TRBV28 | - | CASSFDSSSTDTQYF | TGTGCCAGCAGCTTTGACTCTTCCAGCACAGATACGCAGTATTTT
- | TRBJ1-2 | TRBV20-1 | TRBD1 | CSAQRTGEGGYTF | TGCAGTGCTCAAAGGACAGGGGAAGGTGGCTACACCTTC
- | TRBJ2-3 | TRBV29-1 | TRBD2 | CSVEPSGGTDTQYF | TGCAGCGTTGAACCTAGCGGGGGCACAGATACGCAGTATTTT
- | TRBJ2-5 | TRBV27 | TRBD2 | CASSFLADPKDTQYF | TGTGCCAGCAGTTTCCTAGCGGATCCAAAAGATACCCAGTACTTC
- | TRBJ2-4 | TRBV5-1 | TRBD1 | CASRASTGGRNIQYF | TGCGCCAGCAGGGCCTCGACAGGGGGCCGGAACATTCAGTACTTC
- | TRBJ1-2 | TRBV20-1 | - | CSARVDYGYTF | TGCAGTGCCCGGGTGGACTATGGCTACACCTTC
- | TRBJ1-5 | TRBV29-1 | - | CSVEEGRGGNQPQHF | TGCAGCGTTGAAGAAGGTCGGGGGGGAAATCAGCCCCAGCATTTT
- | TRBJ1-2 | TRBV12-5 | - | CASDQGLNYGYTF | TGTGCTAGTGACCAGGGGCTGAACTATGGCTACACCTTC
- | TRBJ1-5 | TRBV6-5 | TRBD1 | CASSSSDRVSNQPQHF | TGTGCCAGCAGTTCCTCAGACAGGGTTAGCAATCAGCCCCAGCATTTT
- | TRBJ2-7 | TRBV20-1 | TRBD2 | CSASRPLAGAGDLYEQYF | TGCAGTGCTAGTAGGCCCCTAGCGGGGGCCGGAGATCTCTACGAGCAGTACTTC
once | TRBJ2-2 | TRBV5-1 | TRBD2 | CASSLETSGGTGELFF | TGCGCCAGCAGCTTGGAGACTAGCGGGGGCACCGGGGAGCTGTTTTTT